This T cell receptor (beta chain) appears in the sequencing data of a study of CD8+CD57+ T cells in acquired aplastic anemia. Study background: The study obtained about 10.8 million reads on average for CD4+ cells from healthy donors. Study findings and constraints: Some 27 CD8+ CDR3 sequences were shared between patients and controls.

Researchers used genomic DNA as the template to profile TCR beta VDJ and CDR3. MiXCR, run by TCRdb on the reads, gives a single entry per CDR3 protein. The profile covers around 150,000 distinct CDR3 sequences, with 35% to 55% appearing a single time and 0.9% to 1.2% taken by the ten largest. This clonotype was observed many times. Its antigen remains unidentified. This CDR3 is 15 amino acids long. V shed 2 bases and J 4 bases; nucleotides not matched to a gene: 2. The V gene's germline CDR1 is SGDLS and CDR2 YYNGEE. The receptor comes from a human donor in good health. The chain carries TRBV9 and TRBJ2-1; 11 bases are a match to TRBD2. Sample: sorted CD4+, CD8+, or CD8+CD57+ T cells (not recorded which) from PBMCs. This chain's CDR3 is CASSVGLADYNEQFF. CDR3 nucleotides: TGTGCCAGCAGCGTGGGACTAGCGGATTACAATGAGCAGTTCTTC. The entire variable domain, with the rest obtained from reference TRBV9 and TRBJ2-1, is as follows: DSGVTQTPKHLITATGQRVTLRCSPRSGDLSVYWYQQSLDQGLQFLIQYYNGEERAKGNILERFSAQQFPDLHSELNLSSLELGDSALYFCASSVGLADYNEQFFGPGTRLTVL.